This is a list of T cell receptor beta chains from one sample in a study of T-cell reconstitution after alpha-beta-depleted transplantation in children. MiXCR was run by TCRdb on the PCR reads, yielding one entry per CDR3 protein. The sample yields about 97,000 distinct CDR3 sequences, approximately 8% seen once. Sequencing was performed on PBMCs, taken before TCRalphabeta/CD19-depleted stem cell transplant. All receptors come from a boy younger than 10 with acute lymphoblastic leukemia, due to receive a stem cell transplant. The CDR3 runs from the conserved cysteine through the conserved F or W. The order of the fields is J gene, clone size, D gene, V gene, CDR3 protein, CDR3 DNA. D genes are given only for firm matches. Some rows have no size entry. The others give once, few or many, or a class for an expanded clone.

j_call: TRBJ2-1
clone_size: few
d_call: TRBD2
v_call: TRBV5-6
cdr3_aa: CASSQGTSGGDNEQFF
cdr3_nt: TGTGCCAGCAGCCAAGGGACTAGCGGGGGGGATAATGAGCAGTTCTTC

j_call: TRBJ1-1
clone_size: few
d_call: NA
v_call: TRBV5-1
cdr3_aa: CASSLAGGPTEAFF
cdr3_nt: TGCGCCAGCAGCTTGGCTGGGGGGCCCACTGAAGCTTTCTTT

j_call: TRBJ2-1
clone_size: few
d_call: TRBD2
v_call: TRBV7-2
cdr3_aa: CASSPTSAQSYNEQFF
cdr3_nt: TGTGCCAGCAGCCCGACTAGCGCCCAGTCCTACAATGAGCAGTTCTTC

j_call: TRBJ2-1
clone_size: many
d_call: NA
v_call: TRBV27
cdr3_aa: CASALSYNEQFF
cdr3_nt: TGTGCCAGCGCCCTCTCCTACAATGAGCAGTTCTTC

j_call: TRBJ2-1
clone_size: many
d_call: NA
v_call: TRBV7-6
cdr3_aa: CASSSPGNEQFF
cdr3_nt: TGTGCCAGCAGCTCACCGGGTAATGAGCAGTTCTTC

j_call: TRBJ1-4
clone_size: few
d_call: TRBD1
v_call: TRBV18
cdr3_aa: CASSPRQGVRTKLFF
cdr3_nt: TGTGCCAGCTCACCGCGTCAGGGGGTTAGGACAAAACTGTTTTTT

j_call: TRBJ1-1
clone_size: NA
d_call: NA
v_call: TRBV18
cdr3_aa: CASSPRETGQAFF
cdr3_nt: TGTGCCAGCTCACCACGAGAGACAGGCCAAGCTTTCTTT

j_call: TRBJ1-1
clone_size: NA
d_call: NA
v_call: TRBV3-1
cdr3_aa: CASSQGRRLNTEAFF
cdr3_nt: TGTGCCAGCAGCCAAGGGAGGAGGCTGAACACTGAAGCTTTCTTT

j_call: TRBJ2-1
clone_size: NA
d_call: NA
v_call: TRBV6-1
cdr3_aa: CASGVGLDPPKSGQFF
cdr3_nt: TGTGCCAGCGGCGTGGGACTCGATCCCCCAAAGTCTGGACAGTTCTTC

j_call: TRBJ2-1
clone_size: few
d_call: NA
v_call: TRBV19
cdr3_aa: CASSLGGDNEQFF
cdr3_nt: TGTGCCAGTAGTCTAGGCGGTGACAATGAGCAGTTCTTC

j_call: TRBJ2-5
clone_size: few
d_call: TRBD1
v_call: TRBV13
cdr3_aa: CASSARDREETQYF
cdr3_nt: TGTGCCAGCAGCGCCCGTGACAGGGAAGAGACCCAGTACTTC

j_call: TRBJ2-7
clone_size: NA
d_call: TRBD2
v_call: TRBV11-3
cdr3_aa: CASSLVGGQAGGNYEQYF
cdr3_nt: TGTGCCAGCAGCTTAGTTGGGGGTCAGGCGGGGGGAAACTACGAGCAGTACTTC

j_call: TRBJ1-3
clone_size: many
d_call: NA
v_call: TRBV12-3/TRBV12-4
cdr3_aa: CASSLGLSGNTIYF
cdr3_nt: TGTGCCAGCAGCCTAGGACTCTCTGGAAACACCATATATTTT

j_call: TRBJ1-1
clone_size: many
d_call: NA
v_call: TRBV4-1
cdr3_aa: CASSQMTGSGAFF
cdr3_nt: TGCGCCAGCAGCCAAATGACGGGTAGTGGGGCTTTCTTT

j_call: TRBJ2-5
clone_size: many
d_call: TRBD2
v_call: TRBV20-1
cdr3_aa: CSASPVIAGGRETQYF
cdr3_nt: TGCAGTGCTAGCCCCGTGATAGCGGGGGGGCGAGAGACCCAGTACTTC

j_call: TRBJ2-3
clone_size: large
d_call: NA
v_call: TRBV12-3/TRBV12-4
cdr3_aa: CASIRGPRTDTQYF
cdr3_nt: TGTGCCAGCATCCGGGGGCCGCGCACAGATACGCAGTATTTT

j_call: TRBJ2-7
clone_size: many
d_call: NA
v_call: TRBV20-1
cdr3_aa: CSASGIFYEQYF
cdr3_nt: TGCAGTGCTAGCGGGATTTTCTACGAGCAGTACTTC

j_call: TRBJ2-3
clone_size: few
d_call: TRBD2
v_call: TRBV24-1
cdr3_aa: CATSDSGLAHFLYF
cdr3_nt: TGTGCCACCAGTGATTCGGGACTAGCCCATTTCTTGTATTTT

j_call: TRBJ1-1
clone_size: few
d_call: NA
v_call: TRBV6-2/TRBV6-3
cdr3_aa: CASGQLDFEAFF
cdr3_nt: TGTGCCAGTGGACAGCTTGATTTTGAAGCTTTCTTT

j_call: TRBJ2-5
clone_size: many
d_call: TRBD2
v_call: TRBV10-3
cdr3_aa: CAIKMGLADQETQYF
cdr3_nt: TGTGCCATCAAGATGGGACTAGCGGACCAAGAGACCCAGTACTTC

j_call: TRBJ2-1
clone_size: many
d_call: NA
v_call: TRBV10-3
cdr3_aa: CAISARDFAGNEQFF
cdr3_nt: TGTGCCATCAGCGCGAGGGACTTCGCGGGCAATGAGCAGTTCTTC

j_call: TRBJ2-7
clone_size: few
d_call: TRBD2
v_call: TRBV20-1
cdr3_aa: CSAVGGRVAGEAQYF
cdr3_nt: TGCAGTGCCGTAGGAGGTCGGGTAGCGGGGGAGGCGCAGTACTTC

j_call: TRBJ2-7
clone_size: many
d_call: TRBD2
v_call: TRBV6-4
cdr3_aa: CASRPYMRGFYEQYF
cdr3_nt: TGTGCCAGCAGGCCCTATATGCGGGGGTTCTACGAGCAGTACTTC

j_call: TRBJ1-6
clone_size: many
d_call: NA
v_call: TRBV11-2
cdr3_aa: CASTSGYNSPLHF
cdr3_nt: TGTGCCAGCACTTCAGGTTATAATTCACCCCTCCACTTT

j_call: TRBJ2-7
clone_size: many
d_call: NA
v_call: TRBV4-3
cdr3_aa: CASSQDYGDFSYEQYF
cdr3_nt: TGCGCCAGCAGCCAAGACTACGGTGACTTCTCCTACGAGCAGTACTTC

j_call: TRBJ2-3
clone_size: NA
d_call: NA
v_call: TRBV29-1
cdr3_aa: CSVDLRGGTDTQYF
cdr3_nt: TGCAGCGTTGACCTGCGCGGGGGCACAGATACGCAGTATTTT

j_call: TRBJ1-2
clone_size: few
d_call: NA
v_call: TRBV7-2
cdr3_aa: CASSPRRRGPYGYTF
cdr3_nt: TGTGCCAGCAGCCCACGCCGACGGGGCCCTTATGGCTACACCTTC

j_call: TRBJ1-6
clone_size: many
d_call: NA
v_call: TRBV5-1
cdr3_aa: CASSLAVVDLGDSPLHF
cdr3_nt: TGCGCCAGCAGCTTGGCAGTAGTCGATTTGGGGGATTCACCCCTCCACTTT

j_call: TRBJ2-1
clone_size: many
d_call: NA
v_call: TRBV6-4
cdr3_aa: CASSENPRSYNEQFF
cdr3_nt: TGTGCCAGCAGTGAAAACCCCCGCTCCTACAATGAGCAGTTCTTC

j_call: TRBJ1-2
clone_size: NA
d_call: NA
v_call: TRBV9
cdr3_aa: CASSVGPEVGYGYTF
cdr3_nt: TGTGCCAGCAGCGTTGGCCCCGAAGTAGGTTATGGCTACACCTTC

j_call: TRBJ1-1
clone_size: NA
d_call: NA
v_call: TRBV27
cdr3_aa: CASSEAAWREWGGNTEAFF
cdr3_nt: TGTGCCAGCAGTGAGGCAGCGTGGCGAGAGTGGGGTGGGAACACTGAAGCTTTCTTT

j_call: TRBJ2-3
clone_size: NA
d_call: NA
v_call: TRBV7-2
cdr3_aa: CASTSAGALTDTQYF
cdr3_nt: TGTGCCAGCACTTCTGCGGGGGCGCTCACAGATACGCAGTATTTT

j_call: TRBJ1-6
clone_size: many
d_call: NA
v_call: TRBV20-1
cdr3_aa: CSAPGGSYNSPLHF
cdr3_nt: TGCAGTGCTCCCGGCGGCAGTTATAATTCACCCCTCCACTTT

j_call: TRBJ1-1
clone_size: many
d_call: NA
v_call: TRBV7-9
cdr3_aa: CASSLPSSNTEAFF
cdr3_nt: TGTGCCAGCAGCTTGCCCAGCTCTAACACTGAAGCTTTCTTT

j_call: TRBJ2-5
clone_size: many
d_call: NA
v_call: TRBV20-1
cdr3_aa: CSVRSVQETQYF
cdr3_nt: TGCAGTGTCAGAAGCGTACAAGAGACCCAGTACTTC

j_call: TRBJ2-3
clone_size: NA
d_call: TRBD2
v_call: TRBV7-9
cdr3_aa: CASSRHQTSGGGTDTQYF
cdr3_nt: TGTGCCAGCAGCAGACACCAGACTAGCGGGGGGGGCACAGATACGCAGTATTTT

j_call: TRBJ2-5
clone_size: many
d_call: TRBD2
v_call: TRBV29-1
cdr3_aa: CSVEGLAGYQETQYF
cdr3_nt: TGCAGCGTTGAAGGGTTAGCGGGGTACCAAGAGACCCAGTACTTC

j_call: TRBJ2-3
clone_size: NA
d_call: NA
v_call: TRBV6-5
cdr3_aa: CASSYSETDTQYF
cdr3_nt: TGTGCCAGCAGTTACTCCGAGACAGATACGCAGTATTTT

j_call: TRBJ1-4
clone_size: few
d_call: TRBD1
v_call: TRBV4-1
cdr3_aa: CASSQGRDRAPPYEKLFF
cdr3_nt: TGCGCCAGCAGCCAAGGCCGGGACAGGGCCCCCCCATATGAAAAACTGTTTTTT

j_call: TRBJ2-2
clone_size: many
d_call: NA
v_call: TRBV3-1
cdr3_aa: CASSQVTATNTGELFF
cdr3_nt: TGTGCCAGCAGCCAAGTAACAGCCACGAACACCGGGGAGCTGTTTTTT

j_call: TRBJ1-6
clone_size: NA
d_call: TRBD1
v_call: TRBV3-1
cdr3_aa: CASSRRDSGSPLHF
cdr3_nt: TGTGCCAGCAGCCGTCGGGACAGTGGGTCACCCCTCCACTTT

j_call: TRBJ2-1
clone_size: many
d_call: NA
v_call: TRBV7-2
cdr3_aa: CASSSQGSSYNEQFF
cdr3_nt: TGTGCCAGCAGCTCCCAGGGGAGCTCCTACAATGAGCAGTTCTTC

j_call: TRBJ1-6
clone_size: many
d_call: NA
v_call: TRBV9
cdr3_aa: CASSVVPGDPSVALHF
cdr3_nt: TGTGCCAGCAGCGTAGTTCCAGGGGATCCCTCGGTGGCCCTCCACTTT

j_call: TRBJ1-4
clone_size: NA
d_call: NA
v_call: TRBV29-1
cdr3_aa: CSVEDAGVGEKLFF
cdr3_nt: TGCAGCGTTGAAGATGCGGGGGTAGGGGAAAAACTGTTTTTT

j_call: TRBJ1-3
clone_size: many
d_call: NA
v_call: TRBV5-1
cdr3_aa: CASSLDNSGNTIYF
cdr3_nt: TGCGCCAGCAGCTTGGACAACTCTGGAAACACCATATATTTT

j_call: TRBJ2-5
clone_size: many
d_call: TRBD1
v_call: TRBV4-2
cdr3_aa: CASSQGQRTQETQYF
cdr3_nt: TGTGCCAGCAGCCAGGGACAGAGAACCCAAGAGACCCAGTACTTC

j_call: TRBJ2-5
clone_size: few
d_call: NA
v_call: TRBV7-9
cdr3_aa: CASRLSETQYF
cdr3_nt: TGTGCCAGCAGGCTCTCGGAGACCCAGTACTTC

j_call: TRBJ2-3
clone_size: few
d_call: NA
v_call: TRBV6-1
cdr3_aa: CASRMGRSTDTQYF
cdr3_nt: TGTGCCAGCAGAATGGGCAGAAGCACAGATACGCAGTATTTT

j_call: TRBJ2-1
clone_size: many
d_call: NA
v_call: TRBV27
cdr3_aa: CASSLLGAYNEQFF
cdr3_nt: TGTGCCAGCAGTTTGTTAGGGGCCTACAATGAGCAGTTCTTC